This is a list of T cell receptor beta chains from one sample in a study of CD8+CD57+ T cells in acquired aplastic anemia. One entry per CDR3 protein, called by TCRdb with MiXCR from the reads. Here the sample spans approximately 170,000 distinct CDR3 sequences, under 75% being singletons. Source material: sorted CD4+, CD8+, or CD8+CD57+ T cells (not recorded which) from PBMCs. These TCRs come from a human donor in good health. The CDR3 runs from the conserved cysteine through the conserved F or W. The order of the fields is clone size, V gene, D gene, J gene, CDR3 DNA, CDR3 protein. D genes are given only for firm matches. Size tells how often a clone was seen (once, few, many) or the class of an expanded clone, and some rows leave it out.

>-|TRBV19|-|TRBJ2-6
TGTGCCAGTAGTATAATAGTCGATTCTGGGGCCAACGTCCTGACTTTC
CASSIIVDSGANVLTF
>few|TRBV20-1|TRBD1|TRBJ1-1
TGCAGTGCTGAAACAGGGGTGGGCACTGAAGCTTTCTTT
CSAETGVGTEAFF
>-|TRBV5-1|TRBD2|TRBJ2-7
TGCGCCAGCACCGAGGAACTAGCGATCCCCTACGAGCAGTACTTC
CASTEELAIPYEQYF
>-|TRBV14|TRBD1|TRBJ2-7
TGTGCCAGCAGGCGGACAGGGGACTACGAGCAGTACTTC
CASRRTGDYEQYF
>many|TRBV20-1|TRBD2|TRBJ2-1
TGCAGTGCTAAGACTAGCGGACTTTACAATGAGCAGTTCTTC
CSAKTSGLYNEQFF
>many|TRBV19|TRBD1|TRBJ1-5
TGTGCCAGTAGTATAGGGACAGGGAATCAGCCCCAGCATTTT
CASSIGTGNQPQHF
>-|TRBV15|-|TRBJ2-6
TGTGCCACCAGCAGGGACGGTACCTCTGGGGCCAACGTCCTGACTTTC
CATSRDGTSGANVLTF
>many|TRBV5-8|TRBD2|TRBJ2-1
TGTGCCAGCAGCCAACGACTAGCGGGACTCAATGAGCAGTTCTTC
CASSQRLAGLNEQFF
>-|TRBV19|-|TRBJ1-1
TGTGCCAGTAGCCGCCAGAGTGAAGCTTTCTTT
CASSRQSEAFF
>-|TRBV29-1|TRBD1|TRBJ1-1
TGCAGCGCAAAACGAGGGACAGAGAACACTGAAGCTTTCTTT
CSAKRGTENTEAFF
>-|TRBV5-6|-|TRBJ2-7
TGTGCCAGCAGCTTCCAGTCCTACGAGCAGTACTTC
CASSFQSYEQYF
>-|TRBV13|-|TRBJ1-3
TGTGCCAGCAGCTTAACCCAGAGCTCTGGAAACACCATATATTTT
CASSLTQSSGNTIYF
>-|TRBV5-6|-|TRBJ1-2
TGTGCCAGCAGCTTAGCGGGTTTGGGACGGAATGGCTACACCTTC
CASSLAGLGRNGYTF
>-|TRBV7-3|TRBD1|TRBJ2-7
TGTGCCAGCAGCTTAGGCCCCCGGACAGGATTCTACGAGCAGTACTTC
CASSLGPRTGFYEQYF
>-|TRBV2|-|TRBJ1-1
TGTGCCAGCACTGCCCCCCCTGGGAACACTGAAGCTTTCTTT
CASTAPPGNTEAFF
>many|TRBV19|-|TRBJ2-7
TGTGCCAGTAGTATGACCATCCTCTCCTACGAGCAGTACTTC
CASSMTILSYEQYF
>-|TRBV27|-|TRBJ2-5
TGTGCCAGCAGTTTTTCAGGGGCTGGAGATACCCAGTACTTC
CASSFSGAGDTQYF
>-|TRBV10-3|-|TRBJ1-1
TGTGCCATCAATGGGGGCGGCATGAACACTGAAGCTTTCTTT
CAINGGGMNTEAFF
>-|TRBV7-9|-|TRBJ2-7
TGTGCCAGCAGCCCCCAGGGGGGTGGGGTCGAGCAGTACTTC
CASSPQGGGVEQYF
>once|TRBV19|-|TRBJ1-3
TGTGCCAGTAGTATCGGCTATCTTGGAAACACCATATATTTT
CASSIGYLGNTIYF
>few|TRBV15|TRBD1|TRBJ1-1
TGTGCCACCAGCAGGGACGGGGACAGGGGAGGTATGAACACTGAAGCTTTCTTT
CATSRDGDRGGMNTEAFF
>-|TRBV29-1|TRBD2|TRBJ2-1
TGCAGCGTGAGCGGGAGGGCCATACACAATGAGCAGTTCTTC
CSVSGRAIHNEQFF
>-|TRBV19|-|TRBJ1-5
TGTGCCAGTAGTCAAGGGGTCTCTAGCAATCAGCCCCAGCATTTT
CASSQGVSSNQPQHF
>many|TRBV9|-|TRBJ2-1
TGTGCCAGCAGCGTCTGGGGGGAGTTGAATGAGCAGTTCTTC
CASSVWGELNEQFF
>few|TRBV24-1|-|TRBJ2-1
TGTGCCACCAGTGAGCCCTTCCACAATGAGCAGTTCTTC
CATSEPFHNEQFF
>-|TRBV25-1|-|TRBJ2-3
TGTGCCAGCAGTGAAGAATGGGCAGATACGCAGTATTTT
CASSEEWADTQYF
>-|TRBV19|TRBD1|TRBJ1-5
TGTGCCAGTAGTGAGCAGGGGGCTCTGAAACAGCCCCAGCATTTT
CASSEQGALKQPQHF
>many|TRBV4-1|TRBD1|TRBJ1-2
TGCGCCAGCAGCCACCCCGGGACAGGGGGAATCTATGGCTACACCTTC
CASSHPGTGGIYGYTF
>-|TRBV7-2|TRBD2|TRBJ2-5
TGTGCCAGCAGCTTACCTCGACTAGCGGGAGGGGAAGAGACCCAGTACTTC
CASSLPRLAGGEETQYF
>-|TRBV5-4|TRBD2|TRBJ2-1
TGTGCCAGTACTTCTAGCGGGTACTCCTACAATGAGCAGTTCTTC
CASTSSGYSYNEQFF
>many|TRBV20-1|TRBD2|TRBJ2-7
TGCAGTGCTATGAGCCCTAGCGGGAGTCTTCGAGAGCAGTACTTC
CSAMSPSGSLREQYF